This section outlines one T cell receptor beta chain sequence together with its context. The CDR3 consists of 14 residues. The germline V gene has CDR1 LNHDA and CDR2 SQIVND (reference sequence). V lost 10 bases and J lost 6; bases outside the gene matches: 10. These data are taken from a study of blood T cell repertoires in COVID-19. Some clones are missing from TCRdb's copy, which holds only in-frame ones; the method was immunoSEQ multiplex PCR. The repertoire holds about 170,000 clones, with just under 85% as singletons. This TCR derives from a man aged 40-49 years who had recovered from COVID-19. J is TRBJ2-1 and V is TRBV19, with 9 bases identical to TRBD2. The sequenced material came from peripheral blood. CDR3 sequence: CATTGLADRNEQFF. CDR3 coding DNA: TGTGCCACCACGGGACTAGCCGACCGCAATGAGCAGTTCTTC.